This T cell receptor beta chain derives from a study of cytomegalovirus exposure and HLA in healthy donors (dated by TCRdb to about 2017). Background on the whole study: In an earlier analysis of some 610 of the donors, approximately 260 Gb of sequence data and some 120 million unique TCR beta sequences from 150 million to 200 million T cells were reported. Approximately 300 gigabases of sequencing data and 75 million to 85 million unique TCR sequences made up an early release that covered approximately 620 HLA-typed donors. Of the roughly 400 genotyped donors, 81% were placed in the genetic ancestry cluster associated with self-reported Caucasian donors. The study aimed to test whether signatures of past pathogen exposure could be identified by cataloging public T cell receptors. The study used immunosequencing to profile the T cell repertoires of around 600 subjects and linked those repertoires to cytomegalovirus serostatus. A separate validation cohort of roughly 130 different subjects was used in addition to the roughly 640-subject first cohort. The study combined high-throughput TCR immunosequencing, statistical association of individual TCRs with disease status, and machine learning to predict cytomegalovirus infection status. To study patterns of TCR occurrence, a later analysis re-analyzed previously published TCR beta repertoires from 700 or so donors and added high-resolution HLA genotyping. Rather than drawing on any new phenotypic data, the later analysis identified candidate immune exposures from TCR beta sequences and the way those sequences occurred across donors. An earlier analysis of roughly 600 of the donors used high-throughput TCR beta sequencing to judge whether each TCR beta V gene segment behaved as functional or pseudogenic. Alongside the repertoire data, information on donor age, sex, ethnicity and CMV serostatus was compiled. A later genetic analysis took genome-wide SNP genotypes for about three fifths of the 666 donors and used that subset as a discovery cohort. Every repertoire in the discovery cohort had been generated on one and the same sequencing platform. HLA typing covered class I and class II loci at four-digit resolution. The number of typed donors differed by locus: about 629-630 for A, B, C, DRB1 and DQB1; about 520 for DQA1; approximately 600 for DPA1; and roughly 490 for DPB1. A few DR-DQ haplotypes were treated as single units for association and clustering because of strong linkage in the cohort. On average, roughly 240,000 unique TCR beta nucleotide sequences were sequenced per donor among some 420 genotyped donors of the cohort, with 15% to 20% of those sequences being non-productive. General study outcomes and caveats: A cluster of highly shared sequence variants was judged likely to be a technical artifact of the sequencing pipeline. In a later analysis, HLA-associated TCR beta chains were found to be more clonally expanded and to have lower generation probabilities than equally common non-associated chains. Because the 87-base-pair reads could not distinguish some IMGT-functional V segments, including TRBV6-2 and TRBV6-3, those segments were excluded. The authors suggested that the approach could potentially be extended to other disease states and immunological phenotypes. An earlier analysis of approximately 530 of the donors showed that most TCR beta V segments appeared in productive rearrangements either about 87% or about 30% of the time, which broadly matched IMGT annotations. A further reported finding was that TCR beta sequences accurately predicted the HLA-A and HLA-B alleles for most subjects in the first cohort. Correlated functional status among segregating V segments might be attributable to linkage disequilibrium, but an unknown experimental factor could not be ruled out. Seventeen rarely observed V segments, including chromosome 9 orphons, were excluded from the earlier analysis of some 590 of the donors because counts were too low. Because HLA typing was missing for some donors at each locus, association tests included only the typed subset. The only immune exposure information available for the cohort was CMV serostatus. The study gave a list of some 150 TCR beta chains associated with cytomegalovirus. A later analysis associated approximately 17,000 TCR beta sequences with specific HLA alleles at a false discovery rate of 0.05. In vitro tests confirmed that a few of the cytomegalovirus-associated TCR beta chains recognize cytomegalovirus antigens. In a later genetic analysis, a missense DCLRE1C variant was associated with V-gene and J-gene trimming of TCR beta chains, and the association was replicated in an independent cohort. According to a later genetic analysis, donors in an Asian-associated ancestry cluster had fewer N-insertions in productive TCRs than the roughly 660-donor mean. In a later analysis, most CMV-associated TCR beta chains were found to appear HLA-restricted, with HLA associations seemingly driven largely by CMV exposure. When HLA alleles, especially DR and DQ, strongly co-occurred, attributing TCR associations to individual alleles was difficult. In both the original and validation cohorts, the classifier was reported to diagnose cytomegalovirus status with high specificity and sensitivity. In a later analysis, the rate of TCR association differed among HLA loci, with DRB1 alleles having the most associated TCRs and HLA-C alleles having the fewest. In this cohort, only TCR beta chains were sequenced, and detectable features were limited by the absence of alpha or paired-chain data. Sequencing depth was assumed to be roughly uniform across donors in the presence/absence analyses, though that assumption may not hold. Several of the top co-occurrence clusters appeared to be linked to parvovirus B19, influenza, CMV and Epstein-Barr virus, according to a later analysis. While some public TCRs were present in many individuals, most TCR sequences turned up only very rarely across donors.

CDR1 and CDR2 are read off the germline V gene as MNHNS and SASEGT. From cysteine to phenylalanine, the CDR3 is 14 amino acids long. Only the CDR3 portion is preserved as DNA: 42 bases, with reading frame beginning at the first base. Compared with germline, V lacks 6 bases and J lacks 6 bases; bases without a gene match: 11. In the case of this clone: It lacks a known antigen. One base away there is no much larger clone; base qualities are not given.

Receptors were amplified or captured by the immunoSEQ multiplex PCR assay. A mixture of 60 forward primers for TCR Vbeta segments and 13 reverse primers for TCR Jbeta segments was used in the multiplex PCR. A multiplex PCR assay on genomic DNA amplified the CDR3 region of rearranged TCR beta genes. The Illumina HiSeq System was used to sequence the amplified TCR beta libraries as 87-base-pair reads. The published analysis was carried out like this. A later analysis tallied 70 million to 100 million unique TCR beta chains across the 666 repertoires, and approximately 12 million of those chains were shared by two or more donors. Raw reads were error-corrected and collapsed into unique sequences by a nearest-neighbor algorithm in which closely related sequences were merged to remove PCR and sequencing errors. V, D and J gene segments were assigned by aligning CDR3 sequences to IMGT reference sequences. For a sequence to be retained, at least a six-nucleotide match to both a V gene segment and a J gene segment was required. A rearrangement was called productive if the CDR3 had no stop codons and remained in frame with V and J, and every other rearrangement was called non-productive. Following IMGT convention, CDR3 was defined as the stretch from the second conserved V-encoded cysteine up to the conserved J-encoded phenylalanine. The earlier analysis of roughly 590 of the donors excluded sequences that lacked an unambiguous match to a single V gene segment. An earlier analysis of 450 to 650 of the donors called V segments functional above 56.7% productive rearrangements and segregating when the between-donor standard deviation exceeded 5%. To diagnose cytomegalovirus status from the catalog of TCR beta chain sequences, a statistical classification framework was built. In a later analysis, V and J genes were assigned by comparing TCR nucleotide sequences against IMGT/GENE-DB human TR gene sequences. A later analysis assigned CDR3 sequences and most-parsimonious VDJ recombination scenarios with the TCRdist pipeline. In a later analysis, every TCR beta chain was defined by the combination of its CDR3 amino acid sequence and its V-gene family, and reads without a unique V-gene family were dropped. A later analysis removed 600 or so highly shared, low-generation-probability nucleotide sequences to deal with suspected cross-contamination and a sequencing artifact. In a later analysis, a clonal expansion index was calculated for each public chain from normalized within-repertoire ranks of inferred template counts. A later analysis computed generation probabilities with a VDJ recombination model fitted to out-of-frame rearrangements, and checked the results against IGoR. In a later analysis, hypergeometric tests were used to score TCR-TCR, TCR-HLA and TCR-CMV co-occurrence, with a repertoire-size bias correction applied to TCR pairs. To estimate false discovery rates, a later analysis permuted the HLA or CMV assignments 20 times. In a later analysis, co-occurring TCRs were grouped using DBSCAN, with TCRdist sequence similarity added in when clustering inside HLA-allele-positive subsets. Repertoires with fewer than 30,000 or more than 120,000 public chains, plus five repertoires with anomalous nucleotide sharing, were excluded from co-occurrence clustering. In its TCRdb copy, this immuneACCESS table keeps in-frame sequences only and misses some clones. Where compared with another copy, unresolved V genes explain less than half of these, and the others have no known cause. V and J calls and clone size are copied from that table; D and trimming were computed from the DNA. This sample has 130,000 to 150,000 clones in its table, and 80% of those were observed once. The ten largest clones add up to nearly 7% of the sample.

In total, about 650 healthy bone marrow donors made up the cohort. At the time of sampling, every cohort member was nominally healthy, though immune exposures that went unrecorded were likely present. The donor was CMV seropositive and belonged to the group of more than 250 seropositive cohort members. A peripheral blood sample was collected from each donor, and TCR beta sequencing was performed on peripheral blood mononuclear cells. The Qiagen DNeasy Blood Extraction Kit was used to extract genomic DNA from the blood cell samples. The chain couples TRBV6-1 to TRBJ2-7; a stretch of 7 junction bases matches TRBD2. This receptor was obtained from a man in his forties in good health and CMV-seropositive. Sequencing was performed on PBMCs. The nucleotide sequence reads as follows: TGTGCCAGCAGCGCACAGAGACTAGCCGGCGAGCAGTACTTC. Translated, it reads CASSAQRLAGEQYF.